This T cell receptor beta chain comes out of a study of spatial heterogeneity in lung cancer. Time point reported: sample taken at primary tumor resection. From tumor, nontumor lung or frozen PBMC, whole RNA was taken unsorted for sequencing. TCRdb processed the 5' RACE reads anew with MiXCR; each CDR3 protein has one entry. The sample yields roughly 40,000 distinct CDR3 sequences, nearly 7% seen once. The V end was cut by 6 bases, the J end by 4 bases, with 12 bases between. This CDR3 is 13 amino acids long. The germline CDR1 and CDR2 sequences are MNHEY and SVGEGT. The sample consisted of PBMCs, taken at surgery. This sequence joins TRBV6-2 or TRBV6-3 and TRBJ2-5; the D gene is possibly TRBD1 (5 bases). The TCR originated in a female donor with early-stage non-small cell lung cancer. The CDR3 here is CASRPTGAETQYF. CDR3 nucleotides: TGTGCCAGCAGGCCCACTGGGGCAGAGACCCAGTACTTC.